Presented here are 11 T cell receptor beta chains from one specimen sequenced in a study of graft-versus-host responses after intestinal transplantation. The data were produced by immunoSEQ multiplex PCR, yet TCRdb's version contains in-frame clones alone and is incomplete. The sample holds 95,000 to 110,000 clones, about 90% seen once. Their recognized antigens are unknown. The sample consisted of unstimulated CD4+ T cells sorted from spleen or lymph node cells, taken before intestinal transplant. The receptors were gathered from a human donor who received an intestinal transplant.

This clone was observed a handful of times. The chain employs TRBV19 and TRBJ1-4, with 7 bases fitting TRBD1. In germline, CDR1 is LNHDA, CDR2 SQIVND (reference sequence). The CDR3 length is 14 residues. J gave up 2 bases and V 5 bases, and 2 bases lay outside the gene matches. The CDR3 is CASSFRGTNEKLFF. In DNA form, the CDR3 reads TGTGCCAGTAGTTTCAGGGGGACTAATGAAAAACTGTTTTTT.

CDR3 protein: CASSTGQGWETQYF. Here the CDR3 DNA reads TGCGCCAGCAGCACAGGACAGGGGTGGGAGACCCAGTACTTC. The chain combines TRBV5-1 with TRBJ2-5; TRBD1 matches at 9 bases. Trimming at V came to 4 bases and at J to 5 bases, leaving 6 bases not matched to a gene. The CDR3 contains 14 residues. Germline CDR1 is SGHRS and CDR2 is YFSETQ.

The rearrangement joins TRBV19 to TRBJ2-7, with 11 bases fitting TRBD2. The germline gives CDR1 LNHDA, CDR2 SQIVND (reference sequence). Losses at the gene ends were 3 bases for V and 2 bases for J; bases not matched to a gene: 3. The CDR3 is made up of 15 amino acids. The CDR3 DNA sequence: TGTGCCAGTAGTATCTTTAGCGGGAGGGCCTACGAGCAGTACTTC. Amino acid sequence: CASSIFSGRAYEQYF.

This sequence joins TRBV6-5 and TRBJ2-5, with D uncertain. The germline gives CDR1 MNHEY, CDR2 SVGAGI. This CDR3 spans 12 amino acids. With 2 bases removed from V and 5 bases from J, the gap between germline ends came to 6 bases. The CDR3 reads CASSYVGETQYF. The DNA of the CDR3 is TGTGCCAGCAGTTACGTCGGGGAGACCCAGTACTTC.

The J gene is TRBJ1-2, the V gene TRBV4-2; possible D gene TRBD1, 6 bases. V was clipped by 1 base and J by 6 bases, with 12 bases between them. Germline values: CDR1 LGHNA, CDR2 YNFKEQ. This CDR3 has 14 residues. The CDR3 loop is CASSQVGASDGYTF. In nucleotides, the CDR3 is TGTGCCAGCAGCCAAGTGGGGGCCTCGGATGGCTACACCTTC.

The rearrangement links TRBV2 to TRBJ1-3; maybe TRBD1 (6 bases). Trimming took off 5 bases at V and 1 base at J, with 12 bases between the two ends. The CDR3 is made up of 15 amino acids. Germline lookup yields CDR1 SNHLY and CDR2 FYNNEI. CDR3 region: CASSPGVRSGNTIYF. The DNA of the CDR3 is TGTGCCAGCAGTCCAGGGGTACGGTCTGGAAACACCATATATTTT.

The V and J genes are TRBV4-2 and TRBJ2-5; 9 nucleotides line up with TRBD2. There are 18 residues in the CDR3. Germline CDR1 and CDR2: LGHNA and YNFKEQ. The ends lost 3 bases at V and 4 bases at J; junction bases unmatched: 15. CDR3 nucleotide sequence: TGTGCCAGCAGCCACCCCGTAGGTAGCGGGAGAGGAGTAGAGACCCAGTACTTC. Protein product: CASSHPVGSGRGVETQYF.

The chain carries TRBV6-1 and TRBJ1-2; D remains ambiguous. V was clipped by 6 bases and J by 8 bases, with 22 bases between them. Germline CDR1 MNHNS, CDR2 SASEGT. CDR3 length: 15 amino acids. CDR3 coding DNA: TGTGCCAGCAGCGCCCACGGGTATGAGGCGGGGGGCTACACCTTC. This sequence encodes CASSAHGYEAGGYTF.

The chain employs TRBV5-1 and TRBJ2-3; D perhaps matches TRBD1 (6 bases). The CDR3 is 15 residues long. V lost 2 bases, J lost 4 bases, and 14 bases lay in between. The germline V gene has CDR1 SGHRS and CDR2 YFSETQ. CDR3 sequence reads: CASSFGQSRPDTQYF. The CDR3 DNA sequence: TGCGCCAGCAGCTTCGGACAGTCCCGGCCAGATACGCAGTATTTT.

In the case of this clone: Distinct nucleotide sequences in the sample also encode this CDR3. The genes are TRBV9 and TRBJ2-5, with D perhaps matching TRBD1 (5 bases). This CDR3 comprises 13 residues. Germline CDR1 is SGDLS and CDR2 is YYNGEE. V lost 3 bases and J 4 bases, leaving 10 bases between the germline ends. In DNA, the CDR3 is TGTGCCAGCAGCGCCTCTAGGGGAGAGACCCAGTACTTC. Amino acid sequence: CASSASRGETQYF.

The chain employs TRBV30 and TRBJ2-5; D unresolved. This CDR3 region has 11 residues. V was trimmed by 0 bases and J by 5 bases, leaving 4 bases between them. Germline assignment: CDR1 GTSNPN and CDR2 SVGIG (reference sequence). The CDR3 nucleotides read TGTGCCTGGAGTGTAGTTGAGACCCAGTACTTC. Its protein product is CAWSVVETQYF.